Below, 24 T cell receptor beta chains from the same sample are listed, as sequenced in a study of shared clonotypes between healthy human individuals (TCRdb year 2020). Library generation was performed with the immunoSEQ multiplex PCR assay. The immuneACCESS repertoire file appears here via TCRdb, limited to in-frame rearrangements. These files lack a portion of the clones; in checked studies, under half of the deficit traces to unresolved V genes, and the cause of the others is not known. The sample records under 2,000,000 clones, approximately 95% of which are singletons. The leading ten clones occupy around 1% of the sample. For the CD8 naive samples, CD45RO-negative cells were positively selected for CCR7, yielding a CD45RA+CCR7+ population from which TemRA cells were excluded. Sequencing was performed on naive CD8+ T cells sorted from blood. Read against the paper, the sample's cell subset or site label means: CD45RA+CCR7+. These receptor sequences come from a man younger than 30 in good health.

On this clone itself: The same CDR3 can be traced to other DNA sequences in this sample. This rearrangement joins TRBV5-1 to TRBJ2-7; no firm D call. V was trimmed by 0 bases and J by 4 bases, leaving 8 bases between them. The CDR3 loop spans 13 amino acids. The V gene's germline CDR1 is SGHRS and CDR2 YFSETQ. CDR3 amino acids: CASSLGLFYEQYF. For the CDR3, the DNA is TGCGCCAGCAGCTTGGGTCTTTTTTACGAGCAGTACTTC.

This clone was seen only a few times. The chain recombines TRBV4-1 with TRBJ1-1; a weak D match, TRBD1 (6 bases). The CDR3 length is 15 residues. Per the germline V gene, CDR1 is MGHRA and CDR2 is YSYEKL. V dropped 0 bases and J dropped 1 base, with 9 bases sitting between them. Written as DNA, the CDR3 is TGCGCCAGCAGCCAAGATCAGGGGTGGAACACTGAAGCTTTCTTT. Protein: CASSQDQGWNTEAFF.

A word on this clone: This sample also contains other DNA sequences that code for the same CDR3. The J gene is TRBJ2-7, the V gene TRBV6-1; possibly TRBD1 or TRBD2 for D (6 bases each). Trimming cost V 3 bases and J 2 bases, with 14 bases left between them. The germline V gene has CDR1 MNHNS and CDR2 SASEGT. CDR3 length equals 15 residues. This CDR3 is CASSEGTGAAYEQYF. CDR3 coding DNA: TGTGCCAGCAGTGAGGGGACGGGGGCGGCCTACGAGCAGTACTTC.

The rearrangement joins TRBV7-9 to TRBJ2-7; unclear D gene. Trimming cost V 5 bases and J 3 bases, with 11 bases left between them. The CDR3 has 13 residues. Germline CDR1 is SEHNR and CDR2 is FQNEAQ (reference sequence). The CDR3 region has the DNA TGTGCCAGCAGCCCCCCCTCCCACTACGAGCAGTACTTC. This translates into CASSPPSHYEQYF.

For this clone: The same CDR3 also results from other DNA sequences found in this sample. This chain uses TRBV6-5 with TRBJ2-7; no clear D gene. This CDR3 is built from 11 residues. Deletions cut 5 bases from V and 4 bases from J, with 6 bases between. Germline V gives CDR1 MNHEY, CDR2 SVGAGI. CDR3 loop: CASSDGYEQYF. DNA of the CDR3: TGTGCCAGCAGTGACGGTTACGAGCAGTACTTC.

The V gene is TRBV27, the J gene TRBJ2-1; TRBD2 matches at 8 bases. The CDR3 has 16 amino acids. The J segment lost 8 bases and the V segment lost 5 bases, leaving 14 bases of the junction unmatched. Germline V gives CDR1 MNHEY, CDR2 SMNVEV (reference sequence). CDR3 loop: CASSGSRAGGRDEQFF. CDR3 nucleotide sequence: TGTGCCAGCAGTGGTTCGCGGGCGGGAGGTCGGGATGAGCAGTTCTTC.

This chain connects TRBV27 to TRBJ1-2; a possible D gene is TRBD1 (6 bases). V lost 6 bases to trimming and J lost 8 bases, with 19 bases between them. The CDR3 consists of 14 residues. CDR1 MNHEY and CDR2 SMNVEV come from the germline V gene (reference sequence). CDR3 sequence: CASSRLGAPNGYTF. In nucleotides, the CDR3 is TGTGCCAGCAGCAGATTGGGGGCTCCCAACGGCTACACCTTC.

This clone was counted a single time. This may be a read error: a much more frequent sequence differs by one nucleotide. The chain uses TRBV5-8 and TRBJ2-7; D is uncertain. V lost 4 bases and J 0 bases, leaving 2 bases between the germline ends. Germline CDR1 reads SGHTS; CDR2 reads YDEGEE. The length of the CDR3 is 11 residues. In nucleotides, the CDR3 is TGTGCCAGCAGCGCCTCCTACGAGCAGTACTTC. It encodes CASSASYEQYF.

CDR3 sequence reads: CATSRLDSSNYEQYF. CDR3 bases: TGTGCCACCAGCAGGCTTGACAGCTCAAACTACGAGCAGTACTTC. The chain has TRBV15 and TRBJ2-7; possible D gene TRBD1, 5 bases. The CDR3 runs 15 residues. The germline V gene has CDR1 LNHNV and CDR2 YYDKDF (reference sequence). Trimming pared 3 bases from V and 3 bases from J, leaving 15 bases between.

The chain is built from TRBV6-5 and TRBJ2-1, with 8 bases identical to TRBD2. J was trimmed by 6 bases and V by 10 bases; bases with no gene match: 2. The CDR3 covers 11 residues. The germline V gene encodes CDR1 MNHEY and CDR2 SVGAGI. The CDR3 DNA sequence: TGTGCCACTCTAGCGGGCAATGAGCAGTTCTTC. Amino acid sequence: CATLAGNEQFF.

The V gene is TRBV7-8, the J gene TRBJ2-7, with TRBD1 as a possible D gene (5 bases). Per the germline V gene, CDR1 is SGHVS and CDR2 is FQNEAQ. V was cut by 5 bases and J by 6 bases, with 17 bases left in between. This CDR3 is built from 14 residues. CDR3 amino acids: CASSPRQSSFEQYF. CDR3 sequence (DNA): TGTGCCAGCAGCCCCCGACAGAGTAGCTTCGAGCAGTACTTC.

The rearrangement links TRBV7-2 to TRBJ2-5, with TRBD2 identical over 9 bases. V shed 1 base and J 4 bases; nucleotides not matched to a gene: 4. The CDR3 totals 15 residues. CDR1 is SGHTA, CDR2 FQGNSA, per germline. DNA of the CDR3: TGTGCCAGCAGCTTAGTAGCGGGAGAGGGAGAGACCCAGTACTTC. It is translated as CASSLVAGEGETQYF.

This chain joins TRBV28 and TRBJ1-1; D gene unclear. The germline V and J ends were trimmed by 5 bases and 0 bases, with 10 bases remaining between them. The CDR3 has 14 residues. The V gene's germline CDR1 is MDHEN and CDR2 SYDVKM. The chain's CDR3 is CASSDDFMNTEAFF. CDR3 sequence (DNA): TGTGCCAGCAGTGACGACTTCATGAACACTGAAGCTTTCTTT.

This clone was recorded once. The genes are TRBV4-1 and TRBJ2-5; TRBD1 aligns across 10 bases. Losses at the gene ends were 4 bases for V and 2 bases for J; bases not matched to a gene: 7. The CDR3 consists of 16 residues. Germline values: CDR1 MGHRA, CDR2 YSYEKL. CDR3 loop: CASSPVDRGGQETQYF. The CDR3 coding sequence is TGCGCCAGCAGCCCGGTGGACAGGGGGGGTCAAGAGACCCAGTACTTC.

This rearrangement joins TRBV7-9 to TRBJ2-4; D call uncertain. This CDR3 region has 14 residues. Per the germline V gene, CDR1 is SEHNR and CDR2 is FQNEAQ (reference sequence). V lost 1 base and J 8 bases, leaving 12 bases between the germline ends. DNA for the CDR3: TGTGCCAGCAGCTTAGTCGGACCGGACGACATTCAGTACTTC. Encoded protein: CASSLVGPDDIQYF.

V and J are TRBV6-6 and TRBJ2-2; TRBD2 aligns across 8 bases. V shed 6 bases, J shed 1 base, and the junction held 7 bases outside the gene matches. CDR1 and CDR2 from the germline V gene are MNHNY and SVGAGI (reference sequence). CDR3 length: 16 residues. The chain's CDR3 is CASSLLADRNTGELFF. The CDR3 nucleotides are TGTGCCAGCAGCCTACTAGCGGACAGGAACACCGGGGAGCTGTTTTTT.

The V gene is TRBV7-9, the J gene TRBJ1-1, with TRBD1 identical over 11 bases. This CDR3 comprises 15 residues. Germline-derived CDR1 and CDR2 are SEHNR and FQNEAQ (reference sequence). V was pared by 4 bases and J by 3 bases, with 4 bases of the junction left unmatched. The CDR3 DNA is TGTGCCAGCAGCTGGGGACAGGGGGTGGACACTGAAGCTTTCTTT. Amino acid sequence: CASSWGQGVDTEAFF.

The CDR3 spells CASSQDHRGPDYTF. The CDR3 DNA is TGTGCCAGCAGCCAAGACCACAGGGGGCCGGATTACACCTTC. The rearrangement joins TRBV14 to TRBJ1-2; 9 nucleotides line up with TRBD1. V lost 0 bases and J lost 11; bases outside the gene matches: 7. Per the germline V gene, CDR1 is SGHDN and CDR2 is FVKESK. The CDR3 is 14 residues long.

The chain recombines TRBV6-1 with TRBJ1-5; the D gene is possibly TRBD1 (5 bases). Between the trimmed V and J ends, which lost 3 bases and 12 bases, there was a span of 18 bases. The germline gives CDR1 MNHNS, CDR2 SASEGT. This CDR3 is 14 amino acids long. The CDR3 spells CASSDGQRGRIQHF. For the CDR3, the DNA is TGTGCCAGCAGTGACGGTCAGCGGGGACGGATCCAGCATTTT.

The J gene is TRBJ2-3, the V gene TRBV5-6, with 10 nucleotides matching TRBD1. Germline V gives CDR1 SGHDT, CDR2 YYEEEE. Trimming took 4 bases from V and 3 from J; bases not matched to a gene: 8. The CDR3 is 16 residues long. CDR3 coding DNA: TGTGCCAGCAGCGTCAATCCGGGACAGGGGACAGATACGCAGTATTTT. This translates into CASSVNPGQGTDTQYF.

The chain combines TRBV7-3 with TRBJ2-1; no reliable D call. The V end was cut by 2 bases, the J end by 0 bases, with 17 bases between. The CDR3 is 18 residues long. From germline, CDR1 is SGHTA and CDR2 FQGTGA. CDR3 DNA: TGTGCCAGCAGCTTACCCGCCGGATCCGCTAGCTCCTACAATGAGCAGTTCTTC. Amino acid sequence: CASSLPAGSASSYNEQFF.

CDR3 amino acids: CANPKGLLRGTQYF. In DNA, the CDR3 is TGTGCCAACCCGAAGGGCCTCCTCCGAGGGACCCAGTACTTC. This rearrangement joins TRBV21-1 to TRBJ2-5. TRBV21-1 corresponds to a pseudogene. CDR3 length equals 14 residues.

The genes are TRBV20-1 and TRBJ2-3, with no clear D. V dropped 3 bases and J dropped 7 bases, with 8 bases sitting between them. CDR1 and CDR2 from the germline V gene are DFQATT and SNEGSKA (reference sequence). The CDR3 runs 11 residues. As DNA, the CDR3 is TGCAGTGCTAGCGTAGAATATACGCAGTATTTT. Protein sequence: CSASVEYTQYF.

Comments on this clone: Other DNA sequences in this specimen translate into the identical CDR3. The chain combines TRBV28 with TRBJ1-1; possible D gene TRBD1, 5 bases. The CDR3 runs to 13 residues. The germline V and J ends were trimmed by 2 bases and 3 bases, with 7 bases remaining between them. CDR1 is MDHEN, CDR2 SYDVKM, per germline. As DNA, the CDR3 is TGTGCCAGCAGTTTAAGAGGGGACACTGAAGCTTTCTTT. The encoded protein is CASSLRGDTEAFF.